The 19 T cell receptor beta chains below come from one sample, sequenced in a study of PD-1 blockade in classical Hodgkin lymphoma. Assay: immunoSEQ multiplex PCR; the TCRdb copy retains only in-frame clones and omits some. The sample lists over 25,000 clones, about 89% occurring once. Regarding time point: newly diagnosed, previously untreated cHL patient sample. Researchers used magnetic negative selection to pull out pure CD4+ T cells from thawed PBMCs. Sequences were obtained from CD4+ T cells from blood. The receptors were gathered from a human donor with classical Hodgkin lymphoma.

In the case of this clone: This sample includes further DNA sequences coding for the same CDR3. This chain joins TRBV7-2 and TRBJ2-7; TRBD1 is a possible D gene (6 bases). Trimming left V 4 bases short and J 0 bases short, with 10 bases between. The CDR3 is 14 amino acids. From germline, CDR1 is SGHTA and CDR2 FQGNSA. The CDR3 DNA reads TGTGCCAGCAGCTCCCAGGGGAGCTCCTACGAGCAGTACTTC. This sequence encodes CASSSQGSSYEQYF. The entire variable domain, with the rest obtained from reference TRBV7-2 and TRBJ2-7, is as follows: GAGVSQSPSNKVTEKGKDVELRCDPISGHTALYWYRQSLGQGLEFLIYFQGNSAPDKSGLPSDRFSAERTGGSVSTLTIQRTQQEDSAVYLCASSSQGSSYEQYFGPGTRLTVT.

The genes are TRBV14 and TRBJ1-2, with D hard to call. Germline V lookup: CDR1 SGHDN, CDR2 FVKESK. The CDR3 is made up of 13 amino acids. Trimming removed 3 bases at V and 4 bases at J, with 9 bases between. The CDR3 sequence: CASSQLRAYGYTF. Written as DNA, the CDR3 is TGTGCCAGCAGCCAGCTAAGGGCCTATGGCTACACCTTC.

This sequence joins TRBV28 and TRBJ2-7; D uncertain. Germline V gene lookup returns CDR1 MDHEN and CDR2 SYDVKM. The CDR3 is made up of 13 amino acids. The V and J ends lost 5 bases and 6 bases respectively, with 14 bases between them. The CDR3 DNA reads TGTGCCAGCAGTCCCCCCGAGACATCCGAGCAGTACTTC. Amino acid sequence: CASSPPETSEQYF.

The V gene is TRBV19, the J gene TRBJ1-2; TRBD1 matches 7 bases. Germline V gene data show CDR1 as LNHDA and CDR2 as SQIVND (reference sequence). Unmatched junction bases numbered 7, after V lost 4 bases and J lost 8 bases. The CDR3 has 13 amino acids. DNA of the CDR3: TGTGCCAGTAGTAGACAGGGTGTTGTCGGCTACACCTTC. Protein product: CASSRQGVVGYTF.

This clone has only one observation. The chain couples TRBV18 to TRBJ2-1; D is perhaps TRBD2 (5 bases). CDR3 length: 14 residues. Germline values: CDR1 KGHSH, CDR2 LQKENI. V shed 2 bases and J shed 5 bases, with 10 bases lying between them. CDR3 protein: CASSPTPGDNEQFF. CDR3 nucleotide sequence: TGTGCCAGCTCACCAACCCCCGGGGACAATGAGCAGTTCTTC.

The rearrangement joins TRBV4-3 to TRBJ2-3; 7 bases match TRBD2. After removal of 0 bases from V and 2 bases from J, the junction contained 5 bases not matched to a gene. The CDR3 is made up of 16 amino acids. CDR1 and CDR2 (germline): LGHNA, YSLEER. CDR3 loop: CASSQEASGDTDTQYF. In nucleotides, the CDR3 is TGCGCCAGCAGCCAAGAAGCTAGCGGAGACACAGATACGCAGTATTTT.

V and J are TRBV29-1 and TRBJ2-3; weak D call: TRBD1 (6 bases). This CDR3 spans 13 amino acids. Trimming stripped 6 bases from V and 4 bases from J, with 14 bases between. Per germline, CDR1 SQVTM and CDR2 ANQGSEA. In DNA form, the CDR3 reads TGCAGCGTCGAACTACAGGGTTCAGATACGCAGTATTTT. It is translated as CSVELQGSDTQYF.

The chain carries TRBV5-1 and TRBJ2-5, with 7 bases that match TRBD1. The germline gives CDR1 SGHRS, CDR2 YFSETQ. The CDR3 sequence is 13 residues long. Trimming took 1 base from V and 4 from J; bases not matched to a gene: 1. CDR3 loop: CASSLRGRETQYF. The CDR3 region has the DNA TGCGCCAGCAGCTTGAGGGGGCGAGAGACCCAGTACTTC.

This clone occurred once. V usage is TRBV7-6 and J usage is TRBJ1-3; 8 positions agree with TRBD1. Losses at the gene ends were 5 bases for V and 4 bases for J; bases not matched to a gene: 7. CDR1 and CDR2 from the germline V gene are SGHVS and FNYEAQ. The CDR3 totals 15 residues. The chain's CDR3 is CASSKQGATGNTIYF. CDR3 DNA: TGTGCCAGCAGCAAGCAGGGGGCTACCGGAAACACCATATATTTT.

The CDR3 loop reads CASSVRGRETQYF. In DNA, the CDR3 is TGTGCCAGCAGTGTTAGGGGCCGGGAGACCCAGTACTTC. The J gene is TRBJ2-5, the V gene TRBV25-1; perhaps TRBD1 as D (5 bases). V shed 4 bases and J shed 5 bases, with 11 bases lying between them. Germline CDR1 is MGHDK and CDR2 is SYGVNS. CDR3 length: 13 residues.

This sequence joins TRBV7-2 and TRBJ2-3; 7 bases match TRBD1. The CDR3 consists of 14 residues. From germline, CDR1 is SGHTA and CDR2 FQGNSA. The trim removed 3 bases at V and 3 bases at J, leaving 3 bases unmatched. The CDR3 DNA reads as TGTGCCAGCAGCTTCAGGGGGTCAACAGATACGCAGTATTTT. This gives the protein CASSFRGSTDTQYF.

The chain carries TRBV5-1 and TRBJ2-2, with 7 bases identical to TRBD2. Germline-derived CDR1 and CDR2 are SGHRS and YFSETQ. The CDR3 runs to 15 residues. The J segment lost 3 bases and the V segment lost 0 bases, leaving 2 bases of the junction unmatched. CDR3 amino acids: CASSLVGRDTGELFF. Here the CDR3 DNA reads TGCGCCAGCAGCTTGGTTGGGAGGGACACCGGGGAGCTGTTTTTT.

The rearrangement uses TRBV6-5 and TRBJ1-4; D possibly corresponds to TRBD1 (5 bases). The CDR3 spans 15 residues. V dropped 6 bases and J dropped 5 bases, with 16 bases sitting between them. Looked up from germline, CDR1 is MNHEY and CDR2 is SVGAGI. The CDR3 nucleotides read TGTGCCAGCAGAGGGTGGGACGTAACAAATGAAAAACTGTTTTTT. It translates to CASRGWDVTNEKLFF.

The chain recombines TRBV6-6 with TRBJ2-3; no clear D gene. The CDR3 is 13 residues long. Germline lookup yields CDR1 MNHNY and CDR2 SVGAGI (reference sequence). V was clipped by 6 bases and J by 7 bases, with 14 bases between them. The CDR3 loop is CASSLTEANTQYF. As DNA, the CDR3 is TGTGCCAGCAGCCTCACAGAAGCTAATACGCAGTATTTT.

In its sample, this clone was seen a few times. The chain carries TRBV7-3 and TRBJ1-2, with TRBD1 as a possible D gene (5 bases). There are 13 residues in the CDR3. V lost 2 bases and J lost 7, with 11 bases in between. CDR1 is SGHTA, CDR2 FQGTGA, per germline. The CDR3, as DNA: TGTGCCAGCAGCTTAGGCAGGGACGGTGGCTACACCTTC. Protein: CASSLGRDGGYTF.

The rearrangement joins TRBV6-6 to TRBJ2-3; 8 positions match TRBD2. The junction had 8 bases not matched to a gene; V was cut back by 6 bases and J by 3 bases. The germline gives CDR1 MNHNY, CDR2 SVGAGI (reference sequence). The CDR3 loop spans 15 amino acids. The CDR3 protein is CASRPSGLVTDTQYF. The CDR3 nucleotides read TGTGCCAGCAGGCCCTCGGGACTAGTAACAGATACGCAGTATTTT.

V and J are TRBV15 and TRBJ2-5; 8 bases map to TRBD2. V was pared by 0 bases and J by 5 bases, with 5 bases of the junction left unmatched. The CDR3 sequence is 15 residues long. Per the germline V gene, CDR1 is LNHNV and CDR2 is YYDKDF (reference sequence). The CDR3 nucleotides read TGTGCCACCAGCAGAGATCGCGGGGGGCTGGAGACCCAGTACTTC. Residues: CATSRDRGGLETQYF.

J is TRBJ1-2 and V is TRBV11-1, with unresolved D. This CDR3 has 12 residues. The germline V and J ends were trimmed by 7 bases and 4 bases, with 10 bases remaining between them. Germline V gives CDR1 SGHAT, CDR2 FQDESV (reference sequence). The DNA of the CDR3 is TGTGCCAGCAAAGGAGCCAGCTATGGCTACACCTTC. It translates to CASKGASYGYTF.

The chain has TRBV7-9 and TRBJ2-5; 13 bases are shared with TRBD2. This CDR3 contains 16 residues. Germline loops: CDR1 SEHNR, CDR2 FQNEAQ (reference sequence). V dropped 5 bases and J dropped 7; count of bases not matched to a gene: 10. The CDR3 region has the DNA TGTGCCAGCAGCGGGACGGGACTAGCGGGGAAAGGGACCCAGTACTTC. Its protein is CASSGTGLAGKGTQYF. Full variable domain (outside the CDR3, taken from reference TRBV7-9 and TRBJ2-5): DTGVSQNPRHKITKRGQNVTFRCDPISEHNRLYWYRQTLGQGPEFLTYFQNEAQLEKSRLLSDRFSAERPKGSFSTLEIQRTEQGDSAMYLCASSGTGLAGKGTQYFGPGTRLLVL.